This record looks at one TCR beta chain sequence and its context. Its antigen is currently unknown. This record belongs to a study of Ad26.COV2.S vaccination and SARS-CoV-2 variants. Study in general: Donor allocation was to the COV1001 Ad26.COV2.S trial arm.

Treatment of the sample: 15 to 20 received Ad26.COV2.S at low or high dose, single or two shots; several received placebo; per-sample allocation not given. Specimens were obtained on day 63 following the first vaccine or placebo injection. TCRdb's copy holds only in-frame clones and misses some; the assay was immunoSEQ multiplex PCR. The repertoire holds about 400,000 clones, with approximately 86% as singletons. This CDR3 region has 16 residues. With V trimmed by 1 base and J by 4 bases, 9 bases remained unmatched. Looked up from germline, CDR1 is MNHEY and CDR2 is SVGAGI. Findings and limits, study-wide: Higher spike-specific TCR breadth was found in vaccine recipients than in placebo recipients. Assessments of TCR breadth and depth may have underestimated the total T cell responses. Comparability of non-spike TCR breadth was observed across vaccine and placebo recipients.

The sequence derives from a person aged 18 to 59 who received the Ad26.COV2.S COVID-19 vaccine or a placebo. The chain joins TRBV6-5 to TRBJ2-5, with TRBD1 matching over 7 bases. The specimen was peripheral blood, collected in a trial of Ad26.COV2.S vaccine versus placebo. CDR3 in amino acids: CASSYYQGTEGETQYF. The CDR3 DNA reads TGTGCCAGCAGTTACTATCAGGGGACAGAGGGAGAGACCCAGTACTTC.